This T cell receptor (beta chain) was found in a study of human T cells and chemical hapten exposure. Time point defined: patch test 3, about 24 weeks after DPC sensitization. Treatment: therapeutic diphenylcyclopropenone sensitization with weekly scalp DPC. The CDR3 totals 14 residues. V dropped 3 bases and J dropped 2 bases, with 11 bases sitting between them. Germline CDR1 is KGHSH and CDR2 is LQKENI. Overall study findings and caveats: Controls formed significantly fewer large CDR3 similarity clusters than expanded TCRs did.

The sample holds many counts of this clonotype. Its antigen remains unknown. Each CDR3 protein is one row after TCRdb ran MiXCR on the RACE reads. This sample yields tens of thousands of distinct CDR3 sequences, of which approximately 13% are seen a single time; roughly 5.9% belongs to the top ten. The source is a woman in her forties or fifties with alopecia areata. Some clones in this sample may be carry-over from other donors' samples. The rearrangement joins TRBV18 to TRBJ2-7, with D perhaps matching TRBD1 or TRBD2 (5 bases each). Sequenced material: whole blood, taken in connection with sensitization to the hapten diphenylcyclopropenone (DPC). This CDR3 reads CASSPGTGPYEQYF. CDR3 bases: TGTGCCAGCTCACCCGGGACGGGACCCTACGAGCAGTACTTC.